This record looks at one T cell receptor delta chain sequence and its context. This sequence is one base from a far larger clone and is likely a read error. This entry comes from a study of gamma-delta T cells after stem cell transplantation. TCRdb redid clone calling on the RT-PCR reads using CATT. In the table there are 2,500 to 3,000 delta-chain clones, over 30% of which are singletons. CDR1 and CDR2 from the germline V gene are GEAIGNYY and EKD. The ends lost 3 bases at V and 0 bases at J; junction bases unmatched: 18. The CDR3 is 20 residues long. The genes are TRDV2 and TRDJ1, with 10 bases matching TRDD3. The sequenced material came from gamma-delta T cells. This TCR was recovered from a human donor. It is not recorded whose cells these are; they may come from a transplant donor. CDR3 region: CACDHVLGDPPTLYTDKLIF. In nucleotides, the CDR3 is TGTGCCTGTGACCACGTACTGGGGGATCCACCGACCCTATACACCGATAAACTCATCTTT.